Sequencing of this TCR beta chain was carried out in a study of blood T cells in healthy people across ages. Across the study: The capture of about one barcoded beta molecule per two T cells was achieved by template switching. Findings of the study overall: Unsorted PBMCs ruled out conclusive naive versus antigen-experienced comparison. No one knew whether donors had CMV, which possibly confounded expanded clonotype changes.

Sample-barcoded 5' priming and a J-beta primer mix drove a second PCR of roughly 7 to 11 cycles. One entry per CDR3 protein results from TCRdb running MiXCR on the 5' RACE reads. Of 1.5 million to 2 million distinct CDR3 sequences listed, 28% are singletons. Samples each yielded at least 5 micrograms of total RNA. This CDR3 region has 15 residues. CDR1 is SNHLY, CDR2 FYNNEI, per germline. Comments on this clonotype: Its antigen is still unknown. At one end the junction does not follow the germline gene, possibly because of a read error.

The sample comprised blood. This TCR was sampled from a woman aged 25 to 39 in good health. The chain couples TRBV2 to TRBJ1-1; D is undetermined. CDR3 bases: TGTGCCAGCAGTGAACGAGGGCTCCTGAACACTGAGGCTTTCTTT. Translating it yields CASSERGLLNTEAFF.